The sequence of this TCR beta chain was determined in a study of naive and memory T cell subsets (dated by TCRdb to about 2017). For the study in its entirety: Sorted naive and memory T cell subsets from peripheral blood were analyzed in the study using a UMI-based, open-source pipeline for TCR alpha and beta sequencing. RNA was DNase-treated and reverse transcribed with TCR constant-region primers, mostly using SuperScript III. The results of the functional CMV T cell responses matched the IgG serology results in every case. General study outcomes and caveats: Each clonotype was defined as a single alpha or beta chain sequence rather than as a paired alpha/beta receptor. No ground truth was available to validate the repertoire findings for the naive and memory subsets. In both CD4 and CD8 cells, a rise in Gini index and a fall in Shannon and inverse Simpson diversity were observed from naive through CM, EM and EMRA. Following error correction, more than 95% of naive TCR sequences occurred only once, which made naive abundance distributions much steeper than those of memory subsets. TCR abundance followed a power law with an exponent that was different for naive and memory subsets but consistent across the three individuals. RNA-based TCR counts may be influenced by expression changes linked to T cell activation and differentiation.

This clonotype has just a few counts. What antigen it recognizes has not been identified. Base qualities are not provided; no much larger clone lies one nucleotide away. Libraries were constructed by UMI-ligation and nested PCR. The beta constant-region primer consisted of an equimolar mixture of two oligonucleotides that together covered TRBC1 and TRBC2. A single-stranded oligonucleotide carrying the SP2 primer and a 12-nucleotide UMI was ligated to the 3' end of the cDNA by T4 RNA ligase 1. Four rounds of PCR were used to amplify ligated cDNA, with nested alpha and beta constant-region primers being used together with the SP2 primer. The ligation reaction was kept at 16 degrees C for roughly 19-24 hours. To avoid over-amplification, PCR2 was usually performed as a SYBR Green qPCR and halted once a predetermined threshold was reached. Agencourt AMPure XP magnetic beads were used for all purifications after the first. Libraries were quantified by Qubit and checked on a TapeStation, where a main peak was expected near 650 bp. Pooled libraries were sequenced on an Illumina MiSeq using v2 2x251 paired-end kits, and typically roughly 0.9-2.2 million reads were obtained per sample. Libraries were pooled at approximately 3.7 nM per sample, and about 4.5-7.5% PhiX was added to improve cluster recognition. Regarding the original processing steps: V and J genes were assigned to Demultiplexor-processed FASTQ reads by Decombinator through tag matching, with a single base-pair mismatch being allowed. Collapsinator used UMIs to correct both sequencing errors and frequency errors arising from PCR heterogeneity. CDR3Translator translated TCRs and extracted CDR3s from the conserved cysteine to the FGXG phenylalanine, flagging non-productive sequences. Gini, Shannon entropy and inverse Simpson indices were calculated on repertoires that had been subsampled to equal numbers of UMI-defined TCRs. Power-law fits to clonotype abundance distributions were performed by maximum likelihood within the linear range. On one naive CD8 sample, the pipeline and MIGEC gave similar UMI counts, unique TCR numbers and clonal distributions. Repertoires were searched for some 7,000 CMV-associated CDR3 sequences compiled from VDJdb and a published dataset. The public reads were reprocessed in TCRdb via fastp at Q25 and MiXCR, keeping in-frame beta chains. Rows matching on CDR3 protein sequence are summarized as one entry with the most common DNA and genes. These V and J calls rely on TCRdb rather than the paper's analysis. The sample table records tens of thousands of distinct CDR3 sequences; roughly 14% of these occur just once. Around 0.9% of the sample goes to the ten largest clones.

Separate amplification of TCR alpha and beta chain libraries was performed from the second PCR step onward. CMV status of each donor was established by measuring IFNgamma production from CD4+ T cells after fresh PBMCs were stimulated overnight with CMV viral lysate. CD4 T cells were positively selected with Miltenyi beads, followed by positive selection of CD8 T cells from the CD4-negative fraction. Cells stained for CD3, CD4, CD8, CD45RA, CD27 and a live/dead dye were sorted on a BD Aria II into four subsets by CD45RA and CD27. Blood came from a few healthy volunteers, each fractionated into CD4 and CD8 T cells and then into four differentiation subsets. About 0.11 L of peripheral blood was drawn per donor, and PBMC were isolated by Ficoll-Paque PLUS density-gradient centrifugation. Sorted cells were lysed in RLT buffer, and RNA was extracted with a Qiagen RNeasy kit and stored at -80°C. This TCR was recovered from a human donor in good health. Sequenced material: central memory CD4+ T cells from blood. The cell subset or site tag for this specimen amounts to: central memory, CD45RA- CD27+.

The DNA is TGTGCCAGCAGCGTCCCCGGGACCTTGAACACCGGGGAGCTGTTTTTT. It specifies CASSVPGTLNTGELFF. The V and J genes are TRBV14 and TRBJ2-2, with the D gene tentatively TRBD1 or TRBD2, based on 5 matching bases in each. The junction shows trimming of 5 bases on V and 1 base on J, plus 14 bases between the germline ends. From its cysteine to its phenylalanine, the CDR3 spans 16 amino acids. Only the CDR3 region is kept as DNA, spanning 48 bases read in frame from base 1. The germline V gene gives CDR1 as SGHDN and CDR2 as FVKESK.